This T cell receptor (beta chain) appears in the sequencing data of a study of cytomegalovirus exposure and HLA in healthy donors. Study results and limitations: Some V segments (TRBV6-2 and TRBV6-3 among them) were excluded as indistinguishable. HLA-A and HLA-B allele assignments for most subjects were reportedly predicted accurately using TCR beta sequences. There were several of the most significant clusters that appeared linked to common viral pathogens in a later analysis.

About this clone: Its cognate antigen is unknown. An end of the junction does not agree with germline; a read error may underlie this.

Researchers ran the PCR with 60 Vbeta and 13 Jbeta primers. As originally analysed: Counted up in a later analysis, unique TCR beta chains came to roughly 80 million, with 9.5 million to 13 million shared. Sequencing used immunoSEQ multiplex PCR; TCRdb keeps in-frame clones, though not all of them. D and trimming come from the DNA, and the V and J calls and clone size come from that table. Here the sample spans about 97,000 clones, around 79% being singletons. Germline CDR1 reads SEHNR; CDR2 reads FQNEAQ (reference sequence). CDR3 length: 16 residues. Material: PBMCs. This clonotype was obtained from a woman between 35 and 50 years old in good health and CMV-seronegative. The chain has TRBV7-9 and TRBJ2-3; 10 nucleotides align to TRBD1. The CDR3 sequence: CSSSAGQGSITDTQYF. CDR3 bases: TGTTCCAGCAGCGCGGGACAGGGGTCGATCACAGATACGCAGTATTTT.